This T cell receptor beta chain comes out of a study of EBV T-cell therapy then PD-1 blockade in nasopharyngeal carcinoma. Turning to this clone: Its specificity is not known.

Treatment of the sample: AdE1-LMPpoly-expanded autologous EBV-specific T-cell therapy followed by anti-PD-1 nivolumab. The assay was immunoSEQ multiplex PCR, and TCRdb's table has in-frame clones only and misses some. The sample has 20,000 to 25,000 clones, 84% seen once. The germline V gene has CDR1 MDHEN and CDR2 SYDVKM. Trimming shortened V by 3 bases and J by 2 bases, and 10 bases separated the two germline ends. This CDR3 is 14 amino acids long. This TCR was sampled from a man aged 40-49 years with nasopharyngeal carcinoma. Here the sequenced sample was CD8+ T cells from blood, taken around day 58 from a patient whose treatment included autologous EBV-specific T cells and nivolumab. The chain recombines TRBV28 with TRBJ1-2; possibly TRBD1 for D (5 bases). The CDR3 protein is CASSFSTGNYGYTF. The CDR3 nucleotides are TGTGCCAGCAGTTTTTCTACAGGCAACTATGGCTACACCTTC.